Below, 5 T cell receptor beta chains from the same sample are listed, as sequenced in a study of blood T cell repertoires in COVID-19 (dated by TCRdb to the early 2020s). Receptors were amplified or captured by the immunoSEQ multiplex PCR assay. TCRdb obtained this table from immuneACCESS and retained in-frame rearrangements with V and J assigned. These tables miss some clones; where compared with another copy, unresolved V genes account for less than half of the shortfall, and the remainder is unexplained. The table for this sample lists 140,000 to 150,000 clones; around 81% of them were counted only once. Clones ranked in the top ten supply 7.5% to 9.5% of the sample. The material sequenced was peripheral blood. These receptors were taken from a human donor with acute or convalescent COVID-19. The donor label of this sample is uncertain.

The rearrangement uses TRBV27 and TRBJ2-3; tentative D call: TRBD1 (5 bases). Germline V gene data show CDR1 as MNHEY and CDR2 as SMNVEV (reference sequence). V was clipped by 0 bases and J by 2 bases, with 9 bases between them. This CDR3 spans 15 amino acids. CDR3 bases: TGTGCCAGCAGTTTATCGCAGGGCCCCACAGATACGCAGTATTTT. Residues: CASSLSQGPTDTQYF.

This clone was seen a single time. CDR3 DNA: TGTGCCATCAGTGAGGTCGGGGTGGAAGAGACCCAGTACTTC. This sequence encodes CAISEVGVEETQYF. The chain combines TRBV10-3 with TRBJ2-5; a weak D match, TRBD2 (5 bases). Germline CDR1 and CDR2: ENHRY and SYGVKD. This CDR3 spans 14 amino acids. V gave up 2 bases and J gave up 3 bases, with 10 bases separating them.

This chain connects TRBV19 to TRBJ1-2, with 9 bases lining up with TRBD1. This CDR3 comprises 15 residues. The ends lost 5 bases at V and 2 bases at J; junction bases unmatched: 6. CDR1 and CDR2 (germline): LNHDA, SQIVND (reference sequence). The CDR3 sequence: CASSEPGTGNYGYTF. The CDR3 bases are TGTGCCAGTAGTGAGCCCGGGACAGGGAACTATGGCTACACCTTC.

The table lists this clone with a few counts. V usage is TRBV5-1 and J usage is TRBJ2-1; 9 nucleotides line up with TRBD2. Losses at the gene ends were 4 bases for V and 2 bases for J; bases not matched to a gene: 13. There are 18 residues in the CDR3. The V gene's germline CDR1 is SGHRS and CDR2 YFSETQ. The chain's CDR3 is CASSPPSSGGPTYNEQFF. DNA for the CDR3: TGCGCCAGCAGCCCCCCGAGTAGCGGGGGTCCGACCTACAATGAGCAGTTCTTC.

On this clone: The junction departs from germline at one end; a sequencing error may be responsible. The chain links TRBV6-5 to TRBJ2-7, with a tentative D call TRBD1 (6 bases). CDR1 and CDR2 (germline): MNHEY, SVGAGI. This CDR3 contains 11 residues. The CDR3 spells CASGDTYERYF. In DNA, the CDR3 is TGTGCCAGCGGGGACACCTACGAGCGGTACTTC.